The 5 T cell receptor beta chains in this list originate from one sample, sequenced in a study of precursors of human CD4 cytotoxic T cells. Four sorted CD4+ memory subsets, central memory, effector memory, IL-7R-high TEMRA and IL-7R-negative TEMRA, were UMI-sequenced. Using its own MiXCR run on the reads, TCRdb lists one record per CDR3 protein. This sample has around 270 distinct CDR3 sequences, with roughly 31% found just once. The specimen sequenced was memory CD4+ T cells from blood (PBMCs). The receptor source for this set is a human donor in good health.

CDR3 nucleotides: TGTGCCAGCAACCCCCAGGGCAGCCAAGAGACCCAGTACTTC. As protein: CASNPQGSQETQYF. The gene calls are TRBV28 and TRBJ2-5, with D possibly TRBD1 on 5 matching bases. CDR1 and CDR2 (germline): MDHEN, SYDVKM. The CDR3 runs 14 residues. The V and J ends lost 7 bases and 1 base respectively, with 13 bases between them.

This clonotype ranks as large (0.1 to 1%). CDR3 sequence: CASSVLGGSGETQYF. The DNA for the CDR3 is TGTGCCAGCAGTGTCCTAGGGGGGTCAGGGGAGACCCAGTACTTC. The V call is TRBV25-1, the J call TRBJ2-5; perhaps D is TRBD1 or TRBD2 (6 bases each). The V gene's germline CDR1 is MGHDK and CDR2 SYGVNS. Trimming removed 4 bases from V and 5 bases from J, with 17 bases in between. The CDR3 runs to 15 residues.

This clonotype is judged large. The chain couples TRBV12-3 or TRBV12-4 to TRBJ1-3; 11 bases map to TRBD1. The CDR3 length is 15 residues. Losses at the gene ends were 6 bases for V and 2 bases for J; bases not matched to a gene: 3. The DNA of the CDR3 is TGTGCCAGCAGCCCGGACAGGGGGCCTGGAAACACCATATATTTT. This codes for CASSPDRGPGNTIYF.

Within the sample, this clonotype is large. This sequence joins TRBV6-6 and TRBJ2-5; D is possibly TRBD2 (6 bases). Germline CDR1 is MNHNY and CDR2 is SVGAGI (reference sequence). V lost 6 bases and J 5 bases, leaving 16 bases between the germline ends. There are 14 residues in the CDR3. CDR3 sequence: CASRRGLASETQYF. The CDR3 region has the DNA TGTGCCAGCAGAAGGGGACTCGCCTCCGAGACCCAGTACTTC.

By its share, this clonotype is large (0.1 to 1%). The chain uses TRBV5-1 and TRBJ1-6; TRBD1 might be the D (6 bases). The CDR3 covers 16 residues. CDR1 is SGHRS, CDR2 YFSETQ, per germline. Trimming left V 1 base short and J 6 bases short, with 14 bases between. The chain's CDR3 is CASSLMTGSGNSPLHF. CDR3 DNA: TGCGCCAGCAGCTTGATGACAGGTAGTGGTAATTCACCCCTCCACTTT.